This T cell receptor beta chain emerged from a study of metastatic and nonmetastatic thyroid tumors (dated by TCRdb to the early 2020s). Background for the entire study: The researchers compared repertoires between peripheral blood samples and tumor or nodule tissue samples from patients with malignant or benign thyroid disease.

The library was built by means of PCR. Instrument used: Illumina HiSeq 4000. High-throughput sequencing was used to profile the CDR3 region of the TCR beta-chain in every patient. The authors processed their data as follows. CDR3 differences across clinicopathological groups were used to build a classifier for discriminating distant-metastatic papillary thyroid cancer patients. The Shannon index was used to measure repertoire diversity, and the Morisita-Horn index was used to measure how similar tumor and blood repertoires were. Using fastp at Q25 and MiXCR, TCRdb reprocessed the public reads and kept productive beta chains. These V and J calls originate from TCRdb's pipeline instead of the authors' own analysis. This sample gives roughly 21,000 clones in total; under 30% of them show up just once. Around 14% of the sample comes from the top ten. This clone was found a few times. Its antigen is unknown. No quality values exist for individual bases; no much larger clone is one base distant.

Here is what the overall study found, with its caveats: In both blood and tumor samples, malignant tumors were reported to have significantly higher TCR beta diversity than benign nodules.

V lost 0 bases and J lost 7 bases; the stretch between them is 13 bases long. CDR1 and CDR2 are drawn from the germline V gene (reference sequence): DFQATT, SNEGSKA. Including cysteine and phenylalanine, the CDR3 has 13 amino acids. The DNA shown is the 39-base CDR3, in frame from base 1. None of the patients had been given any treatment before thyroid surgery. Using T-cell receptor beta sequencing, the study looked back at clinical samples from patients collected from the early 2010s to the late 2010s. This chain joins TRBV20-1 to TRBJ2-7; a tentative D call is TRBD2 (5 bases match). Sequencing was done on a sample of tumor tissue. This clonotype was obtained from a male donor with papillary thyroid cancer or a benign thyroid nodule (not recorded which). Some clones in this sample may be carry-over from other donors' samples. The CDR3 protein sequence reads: CSARDLSEVEQYF. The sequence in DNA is TGCAGTGCTAGAGATCTATCGGAGGTTGAGCAGTACTTC.